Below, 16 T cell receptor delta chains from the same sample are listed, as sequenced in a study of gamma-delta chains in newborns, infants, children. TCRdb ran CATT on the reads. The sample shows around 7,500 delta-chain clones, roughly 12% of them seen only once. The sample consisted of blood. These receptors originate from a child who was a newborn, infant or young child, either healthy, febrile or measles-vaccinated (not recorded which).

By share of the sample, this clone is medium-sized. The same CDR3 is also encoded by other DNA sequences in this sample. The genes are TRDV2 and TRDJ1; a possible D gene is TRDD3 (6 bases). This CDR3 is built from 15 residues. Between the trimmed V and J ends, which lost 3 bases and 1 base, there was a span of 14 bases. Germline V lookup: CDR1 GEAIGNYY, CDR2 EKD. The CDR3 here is CACDPAWGSTDKLIF. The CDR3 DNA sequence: TGTGCCTGTGACCCGGCTTGGGGATCCACCGATAAACTCATCTTT.

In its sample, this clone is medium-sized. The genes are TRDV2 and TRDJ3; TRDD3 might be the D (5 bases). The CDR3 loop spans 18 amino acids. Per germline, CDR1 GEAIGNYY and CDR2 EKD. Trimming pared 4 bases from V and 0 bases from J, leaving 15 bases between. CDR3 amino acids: CACESVGSSSWDTRQMFF. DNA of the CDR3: TGTGCCTGTGAATCGGTGGGGTCCAGCTCCTGGGACACCCGACAGATGTTTTTC.

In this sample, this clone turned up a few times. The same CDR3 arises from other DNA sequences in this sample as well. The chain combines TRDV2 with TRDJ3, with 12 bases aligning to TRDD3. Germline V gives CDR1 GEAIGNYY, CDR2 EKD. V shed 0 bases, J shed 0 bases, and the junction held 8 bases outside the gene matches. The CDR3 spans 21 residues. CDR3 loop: CACDTVLGDTKSSWDTRQMFF. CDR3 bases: TGTGCCTGTGACACCGTCCTGGGGGATACGAAGAGCTCCTGGGACACCCGACAGATGTTTTTC.

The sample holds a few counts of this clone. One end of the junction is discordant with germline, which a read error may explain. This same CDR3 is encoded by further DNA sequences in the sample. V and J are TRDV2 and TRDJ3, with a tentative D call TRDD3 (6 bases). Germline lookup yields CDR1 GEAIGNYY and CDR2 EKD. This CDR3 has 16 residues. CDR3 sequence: CACDTLGSWDTRQMFF. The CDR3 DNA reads TGCGCCTGTGACACACTGGGCTCCTGGGACACCCGACAGATGTTTTTC.

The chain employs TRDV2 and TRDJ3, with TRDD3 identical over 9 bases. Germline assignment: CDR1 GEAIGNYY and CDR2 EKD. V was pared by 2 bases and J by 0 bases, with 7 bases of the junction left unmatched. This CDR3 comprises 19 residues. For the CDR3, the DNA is TGTGCCTGTGACAGGCTGGGGGATCTCAGCTCCTGGGACACCCGACAGATGTTTTTC. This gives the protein CACDRLGDLSSWDTRQMFF.

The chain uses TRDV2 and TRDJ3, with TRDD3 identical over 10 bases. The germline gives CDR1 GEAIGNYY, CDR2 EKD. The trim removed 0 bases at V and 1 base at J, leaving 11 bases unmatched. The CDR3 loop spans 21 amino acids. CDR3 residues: CACDTVLGDVKVSWDTRQMFF. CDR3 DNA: TGTGCCTGTGACACCGTACTGGGGGATGTAAAAGTGTCCTGGGACACCCGACAGATGTTTTTC.

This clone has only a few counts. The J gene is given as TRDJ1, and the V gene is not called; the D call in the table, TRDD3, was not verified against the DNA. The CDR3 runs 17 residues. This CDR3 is CACDTLITGGHADKLIF. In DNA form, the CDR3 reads TGTGCCTGTGACACCCTAATTACTGGGGGGCACGCCGATAAACTCATCTTT.

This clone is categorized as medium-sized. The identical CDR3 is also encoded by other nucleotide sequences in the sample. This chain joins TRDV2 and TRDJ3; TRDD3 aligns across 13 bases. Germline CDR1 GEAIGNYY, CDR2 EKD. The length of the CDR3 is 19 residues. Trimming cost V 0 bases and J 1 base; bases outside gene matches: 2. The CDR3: CACDTVLGDTSWDTRQMFF. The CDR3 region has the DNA TGTGCCTGTGACACCGTACTGGGGGATACGTCCTGGGACACCCGACAGATGTTTTTC.

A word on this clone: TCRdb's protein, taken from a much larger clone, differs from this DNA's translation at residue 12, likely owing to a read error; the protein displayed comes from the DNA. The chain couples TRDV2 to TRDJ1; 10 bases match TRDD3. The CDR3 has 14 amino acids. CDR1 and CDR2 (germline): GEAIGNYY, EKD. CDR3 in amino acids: CACDVWGISDKPIF. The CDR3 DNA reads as TGTGCCTGTGACGTCTGGGGGATATCCGATAAACCCATCTTT.

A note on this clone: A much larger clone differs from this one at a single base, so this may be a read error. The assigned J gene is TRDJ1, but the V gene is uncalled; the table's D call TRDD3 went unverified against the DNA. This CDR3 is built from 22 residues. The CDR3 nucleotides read TGTGCCTGTGACATCGTTCCCCAACCAGTACTGGGGACCCACTCGTACACCGATAAACTCATCTTT. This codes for CACDIVPQPVLGTHSYTDKLIF.

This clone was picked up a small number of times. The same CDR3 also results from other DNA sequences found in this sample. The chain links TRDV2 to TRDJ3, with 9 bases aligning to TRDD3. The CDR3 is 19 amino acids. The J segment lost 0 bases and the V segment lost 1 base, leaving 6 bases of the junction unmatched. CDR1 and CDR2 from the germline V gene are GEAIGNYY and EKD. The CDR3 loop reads CACDTTGGLSSWDTRQMFF. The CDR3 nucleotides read TGTGCCTGTGACACTACTGGGGGACTAAGCTCCTGGGACACCCGACAGATGTTTTTC.

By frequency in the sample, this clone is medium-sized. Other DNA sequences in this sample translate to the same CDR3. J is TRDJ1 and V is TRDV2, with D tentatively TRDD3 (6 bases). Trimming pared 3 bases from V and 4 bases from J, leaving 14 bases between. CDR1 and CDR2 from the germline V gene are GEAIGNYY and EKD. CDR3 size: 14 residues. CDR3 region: CACDEMGAIDKLIF. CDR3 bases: TGTGCCTGTGACGAGATGGGGGCCATCGATAAACTCATCTTT.

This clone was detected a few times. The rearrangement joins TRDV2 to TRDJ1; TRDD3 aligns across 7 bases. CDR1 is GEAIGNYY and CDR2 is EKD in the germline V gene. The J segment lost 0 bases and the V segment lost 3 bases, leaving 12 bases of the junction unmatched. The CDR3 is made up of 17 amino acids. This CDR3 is CACDALPLGGHTDKLIF. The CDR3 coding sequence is TGTGCCTGTGACGCCCTCCCCCTGGGGGGCCACACCGATAAACTCATCTTT.

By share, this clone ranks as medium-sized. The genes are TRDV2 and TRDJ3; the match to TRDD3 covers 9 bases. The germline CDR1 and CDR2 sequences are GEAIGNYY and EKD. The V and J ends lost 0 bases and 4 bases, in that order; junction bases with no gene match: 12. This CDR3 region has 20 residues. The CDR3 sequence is CACDTPPTGGRSWDTRQMFF. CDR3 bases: TGTGCCTGTGACACCCCACCGACTGGGGGACGCTCGTGGGACACCCGACAGATGTTTTTC.

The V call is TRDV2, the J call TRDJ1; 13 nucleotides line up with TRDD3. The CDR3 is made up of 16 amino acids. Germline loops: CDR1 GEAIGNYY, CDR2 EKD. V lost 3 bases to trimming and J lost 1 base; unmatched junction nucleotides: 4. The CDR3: CACDLLGDTRTDKLIF. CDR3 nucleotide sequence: TGTGCCTGTGACTTACTGGGGGATACGCGCACCGATAAACTCATCTTT.

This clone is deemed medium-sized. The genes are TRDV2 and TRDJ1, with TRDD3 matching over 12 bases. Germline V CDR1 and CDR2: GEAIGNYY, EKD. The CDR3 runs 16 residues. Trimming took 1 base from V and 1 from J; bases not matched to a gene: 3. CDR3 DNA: TGTGCCTGTGACACACTGGGGGATACCTCCACCGATAAACTCATCTTT. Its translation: CACDTLGDTSTDKLIF.